A single sample gave rise to the 7 T cell receptor beta chains below, sequenced in a study of blood T cells in healthy people across ages. The authors ran a second PCR of 7 to 11 cycles using a sample-barcoded 5' primer and a J-beta primer mix. Using its own MiXCR run on the 5' RACE reads, TCRdb lists one record per CDR3 protein. This table holds around 990,000 distinct CDR3 sequences, more than 30% found once. The specimen was blood. The receptors derive from a man aged 18 to 30 in good health.

This chain joins TRBV27 and TRBJ1-1; D is unresolved. The CDR3 totals 13 residues. V dropped 2 bases and J dropped 4 bases, with 8 bases sitting between them. Germline V gene lookup returns CDR1 MNHEY and CDR2 SMNVEV (reference sequence). The CDR3 nucleotides are TGTGCCAGCAGTTTAGATGCGGCCACTGAAGCTTTCTTT. Protein: CASSLDAATEAFF.

V and J are TRBV6-5 and TRBJ1-1, with D unresolved. This CDR3 contains 14 residues. V was clipped by 0 bases and J by 7 bases, with 12 bases between them. Germline V gene lookup returns CDR1 MNHEY and CDR2 SVGAGI. In DNA form, the CDR3 reads TGTGCCAGCAGTTACTCGCTTACAGTCAATGAAGCTTTCTTT. Its translation is CASSYSLTVNEAFF.

In this sample, this clonotype turned up a few times. CDR3 sequence: CASRIQGASNEQFF. The CDR3 nucleotides read TGTGCCAGCAGGATTCAGGGGGCGAGCAATGAGCAGTTCTTC. V usage is TRBV12-3 or TRBV12-4 and J usage is TRBJ2-1; 8 bases agree with TRBD1. Trimming took 6 bases from V and 6 from J; bases not matched to a gene: 7. This CDR3 has 14 residues.

DNA of the CDR3: TGTGCCATCTCCCCAGGGTCGGGCACTGAAGCTTTCTTT. This encodes CAISPGSGTEAFF. The chain links TRBV10-3 to TRBJ1-1; tentatively, D is TRBD1 (5 bases). CDR1 is ENHRY, CDR2 SYGVKD, per germline. The V end lost 8 bases, the J end lost 4 bases, and 14 bases lay between the germline ends. CDR3 length: 13 residues.

The sample holds a few counts of this clonotype. CDR3 region: CASSLDQGFSPLHF. Here the CDR3 DNA reads TGCGCCAGCAGCTTGGACCAGGGCTTTTCACCCCTCCACTTT. V gene TRBV5-1 combines with J gene TRBJ1-6; TRBD1 might be the D (5 bases). CDR1 and CDR2 (germline): SGHRS, YFSETQ. Trimming left V 0 bases short and J 9 bases short, with 10 bases between. The CDR3 has 14 residues.

This chain uses TRBV28 with TRBJ2-2; no definite D call. Per the germline V gene, CDR1 is MDHEN and CDR2 is SYDVKM. This CDR3 spans 17 amino acids. V lost 5 bases, J lost 1 base, and 17 bases lay in between. CDR3 loop: CASSPNAVRVNTGELFF. The CDR3 bases are TGTGCCAGCAGTCCCAACGCAGTCCGAGTGAACACCGGGGAGCTGTTTTTT.

This chain joins TRBV4-1 and TRBJ1-1, with D possibly TRBD1 on 5 matching bases. The V and J ends lost 0 bases and 3 bases respectively, with 11 bases between them. This CDR3 has 15 amino acids. The V gene's germline CDR1 is MGHRA and CDR2 YSYEKL. Written as DNA, the CDR3 is TGCGCCAGCAGCCAAGAGTCCGGGACCTACACTGAAGCTTTCTTT. Protein product: CASSQESGTYTEAFF.